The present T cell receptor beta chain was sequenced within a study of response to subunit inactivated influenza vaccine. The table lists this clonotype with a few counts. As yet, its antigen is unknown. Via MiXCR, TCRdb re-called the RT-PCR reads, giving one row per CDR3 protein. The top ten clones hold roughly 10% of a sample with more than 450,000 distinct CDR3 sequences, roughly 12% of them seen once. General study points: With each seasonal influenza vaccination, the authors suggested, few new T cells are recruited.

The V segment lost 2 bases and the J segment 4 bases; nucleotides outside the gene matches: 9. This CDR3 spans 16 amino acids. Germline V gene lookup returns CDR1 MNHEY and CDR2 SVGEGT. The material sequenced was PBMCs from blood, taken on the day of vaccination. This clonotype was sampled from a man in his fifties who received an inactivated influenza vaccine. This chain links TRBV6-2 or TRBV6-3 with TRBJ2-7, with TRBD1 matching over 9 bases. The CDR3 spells CASSYATGGLLYEQYF. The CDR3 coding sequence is TGTGCCAGCAGTTACGCGACAGGGGGGCTTTTGTACGAGCAGTACTTC.